These T cell receptor beta chains were read from a single sample in a study of human T cells and chemical hapten exposure. TCRdb passed the RACE reads through MiXCR, listing each CDR3 protein once. The table shows around 100,000 distinct CDR3 sequences, with around 10% occurring only once. The material was whole blood, obtained in connection with sensitization to the hapten diphenylcyclopropenone (DPC). Receptors were obtained from a middle-aged woman with alopecia areata. Some clones in this sample may be carry-over from other donors' samples. Each CDR3 is given with its conserved first and last residue. A D gene is named only where the DNA matches it firmly. Size is stated for part of the rows, as once, few or many counts, or as a class when the clone is expanded.

many . TRBJ1-4 TRBV18 TGTGCCAGCTCACCGGCCAGGGGATGGGGTGAAAAACTGTTTTTT CASSPARGWGEKLFF
many . TRBJ2-5 TRBV6-5 TGTGCCAGCAGTTACTCGACGCTACAAGAGACCCAGTACTTC CASSYSTLQETQYF
many TRBD2 TRBJ2-1 TRBV7-9 TGTGCCAGCAGCTTGCTAGCGGGGGGTACCTACAATGAGCAGTTCTTC CASSLLAGGTYNEQFF
many TRBD1 TRBJ1-1 TRBV10-2 TGCGCCAGCAGTGAATACACAGGGGGCCGGGCTGAAGCTTTCTTT CASSEYTGGRAEAFF
. TRBD1 TRBJ1-5 TRBV6-2/TRBV6-3 TGTGCCAGCAGTACGGGACAGGGGTATCAGCCCCAGCATTTT CASSTGQGYQPQHF
. . TRBJ1-6 TRBV6-2/TRBV6-3 TGTGCCAGCAGTTACTCACGGGGCGGCAATTCACCCCTCCACTTT CASSYSRGGNSPLHF
many . TRBJ2-5 TRBV7-9 TGTGCCAGCAGCCAGTACCAAGAGACCCAGTACTTC CASSQYQETQYF
. . TRBJ1-5 TRBV4-2 TGTGCCAGCAGCCAGGGAACAGAATCGCGAAATCAGCCCCAGCATTTT CASSQGTESRNQPQHF
many . TRBJ2-2 TRBV9 TGTGCCAGCAGCGTAAGACAGGACGGGGAGCTGTTTTTT CASSVRQDGELFF
many . TRBJ2-1 TRBV7-2 TGTGCCAGCAATCCGGGCCCCCTCGCCAATGAGCAGTTCTTC CASNPGPLANEQFF
. . TRBJ2-7 TRBV29-1 TGCAGCGAGGACGAGCAGTACTTC CSEDEQYF
. TRBD2 TRBJ2-3 TRBV11-2 TGTGCCAGCAGCTTAGCGGGGGGGTGGACAGATACGCAGTATTTT CASSLAGGWTDTQYF
few . TRBJ2-3 TRBV7-2 TGTGCCAGCAGCTTAGTCGCCGTCAACACAGATACGCAGTATTTT CASSLVAVNTDTQYF
. . TRBJ1-2 TRBV4-2 TGTGCCAGCAGCCAAGATTTGGTCCAGGGAAATGGCTACACCTTC CASSQDLVQGNGYTF
few . TRBJ2-1 TRBV3-1 TGTGCCAGCAGCCCAGGGGCGGGTTTCTTAAGCTCCTACAATGAGCAGTTCTTC CASSPGAGFLSSYNEQFF
. TRBD1 TRBJ2-2 TRBV28 TGTGCCAGCAGTTTATTTTACGGGACAGGGGGAAACACCGGGGAGCTGTTTTTT CASSLFYGTGGNTGELFF
. TRBD2 TRBJ2-5 TRBV6-5 TGTGCCAGCAGTTCCTCAGCGGGATTCGAGACCCGGTACTTC CASSSSAGFETRYF
few . TRBJ1-5 TRBV28 TGTGCCAGCAGTTTACCGATGGGCAATCAGCCCCAGCATTTT CASSLPMGNQPQHF
many TRBD1 TRBJ1-2 TRBV12-3/TRBV12-4 TGTGCCAGCAGGAACAGGGGGAACTATGGCTACACCTTC CASRNRGNYGYTF
few . TRBJ2-7 TRBV18 TGTGCCAGCTCGCAGGCGGCGACGGCCTACGAGCAGTACTTC CASSQAATAYEQYF
few . TRBJ2-1 TRBV20-1 TGCAGTGCTAGTCCCTACCCACAGGGAAGCTCCTACAATGAGCAGTTCTTC CSASPYPQGSSYNEQFF
few TRBD2 TRBJ2-3 TRBV5-5 TGTGCCAGCAGCTTGGGGCCCCGGCGGGGGGGCGGAGATACGCAGTATTTT CASSLGPRRGGGDTQYF
. TRBD2 TRBJ2-7 TRBV4-2 TGTGCCAGCAGCCAAGATCGAGCGGGAGGCCTAAACTACGAGCAGTACTTC CASSQDRAGGLNYEQYF
many . TRBJ2-7 TRBV11-2 TGTGCCAGCAGCCTCCAGGGTGGCGAGCAGTACTTC CASSLQGGEQYF